Each of the 32 T cell receptor beta chains below was sequenced from the same sample in a study of blood T cell repertoires in COVID-19. Sequenced by immunoSEQ multiplex PCR; TCRdb stores in-frame clones only, minus some. The data show tens of thousands of clones, around 86% seen once. The specimen sequenced was peripheral blood. The receptor set was obtained from a woman aged 55-69 years with acute or convalescent COVID-19.

This clone occurred a few times. This CDR3 is CASSQDLGAGARVQFF. Here the CDR3 DNA reads TGCGCCAGCAGCCAAGACCTCGGAGCGGGGGCCCGGGTGCAGTTCTTC. The chain uses TRBV4-3 and TRBJ2-1; 8 nucleotides align to TRBD2. Germline V gives CDR1 LGHNA, CDR2 YSLEER. The trim removed 0 bases at V and 12 bases at J, leaving 13 bases unmatched. The CDR3 contains 16 residues.

This clone was observed a few times. The chain has TRBV11-1 and TRBJ2-5; D is unclear. The CDR3 runs to 11 residues. V was clipped by 4 bases and J by 4 bases, with 4 bases between them. Germline CDR1 reads SGHAT; CDR2 reads FQDESV (reference sequence). CDR3 coding DNA: TGTGCCAGCAGCTCCGGAGAGACCCAGTACTTC. It is translated as CASSSGETQYF.

The rearrangement uses TRBV7-9 and TRBJ2-3, with 9 bases fitting TRBD2. This CDR3 has 15 amino acids. Germline-derived CDR1 and CDR2 are SEHNR and FQNEAQ (reference sequence). The V segment lost 10 bases and the J segment 4 bases; nucleotides outside the gene matches: 12. CDR3 sequence (DNA): TGTGCCATCCTGAGACTAGCGGAGAGCGCAGATACGCAGTATTTT. Protein: CAILRLAESADTQYF.

This chain's CDR3 is CASSQQTGMETQYF. Written as DNA, the CDR3 is TGTGCCAGCAGCCAGCAAACAGGGATGGAGACCCAGTACTTC. The chain joins TRBV6-5 to TRBJ2-5, with a possible D match to TRBD1 (6 bases). In germline, CDR1 is MNHEY, CDR2 SVGAGI. The V end was cut by 6 bases, the J end by 5 bases, with 16 bases between. This CDR3 has 14 residues.

J is TRBJ2-5 and V is TRBV28, with 7 bases fitting TRBD1. Germline CDR1 MDHEN, CDR2 SYDVKM. There are 13 residues in the CDR3. The ends lost 5 bases at V and 5 bases at J; junction bases unmatched: 5. The CDR3 DNA sequence: TGTGCCAGCAGTCGAGGGGGCTGGGAGACCCAGTACTTC. Translation: CASSRGGWETQYF. Supplemented by reference TRBV28 and TRBJ2-5, the full variable domain reads DVKVTQSSRYLVKRTGEKVFLECVQDMDHENMFWYRQDPGLGLRLIYFSYDVKMKEKGDIPEGYSVSREKKERFSLILESASTNQTSMYLCASSRGGWETQYFGPGTRLLVL.

The chain employs TRBV27 and TRBJ2-1; 12 nucleotides agree with TRBD2. V shed 5 bases, J shed 2 bases, and the junction held 7 bases outside the gene matches. Germline CDR1 and CDR2: MNHEY and SMNVEV (reference sequence). This CDR3 has 17 amino acids. The CDR3 DNA is TGTGCCAGCAGTCCCCGACTAGCGGGAGTCACCTACAATGAGCAGTTCTTC. As protein: CASSPRLAGVTYNEQFF.

The rearrangement links TRBV5-1 to TRBJ2-2; no reliable D call. The CDR3 loop spans 15 amino acids. The germline CDR1 and CDR2 sequences are SGHRS and YFSETQ. V dropped 1 base and J dropped 2 bases, with 9 bases sitting between them. CDR3 sequence (DNA): TGCGCCAGCAGCTTGACAGAGATAAACACCGGGGAGCTGTTTTTT. This codes for CASSLTEINTGELFF.

This clone appeared once. This sequence joins TRBV10-2 and TRBJ2-1, with a possible D match to TRBD1 (6 bases). The V and J ends lost 6 bases and 6 bases respectively, with 6 bases between them. This CDR3 comprises 11 residues. Germline V CDR1 and CDR2: WSHSY, SAAADI. CDR3 DNA sequence: TGCGCCAGCAGGGACAGCAATGAGCAGTTCTTC. As protein: CASRDSNEQFF.

The J gene is TRBJ2-3, the V gene TRBV28, with D unresolved. Germline assignment: CDR1 MDHEN and CDR2 SYDVKM. The V end lost 3 bases, the J end lost 0 bases, and 10 bases lay between the germline ends. CDR3 size: 15 residues. The CDR3 loop reads CASSFLSDSTDTQYF. CDR3 nucleotides: TGTGCCAGCAGTTTTTTGTCAGATAGCACAGATACGCAGTATTTT.

This clone was seen only a few times. The DNA of the CDR3 is TGTGCCAGCAGCCCGAGGAGCGGACAGGGGTCTGGCTACACCTTC. This encodes CASSPRSGQGSGYTF. The chain employs TRBV9 and TRBJ1-2; TRBD1 agrees at 9 bases. CDR3 length equals 15 residues. V shed 4 bases and J 7 bases; nucleotides not matched to a gene: 11. Germline V gene data show CDR1 as SGDLS and CDR2 as YYNGEE. Together with reference TRBV9 and TRBJ1-2, the CDR3 gives the full variable domain: DSGVTQTPKHLITATGQRVTLRCSPRSGDLSVYWYQQSLDQGLQFLIQYYNGEERAKGNILERFSAQQFPDLHSELNLSSLELGDSALYFCASSPRSGQGSGYTFGSGTRLTVV.

Written as DNA, the CDR3 is TGTGCCAGCAGTTACACGGGACAGGGGTTTTACGAGCAGTACTTC. It yields the protein CASSYTGQGFYEQYF. The J gene is TRBJ2-7, the V gene TRBV6-5, with 10 bases that match TRBD1. Germline values: CDR1 MNHEY, CDR2 SVGAGI. V was clipped by 2 bases and J by 4 bases; unmatched bases: 5. The CDR3 runs to 15 residues.

The chain employs TRBV5-1 and TRBJ2-5, with 7 nucleotides matching TRBD2. This CDR3 has 14 amino acids. Germline V gives CDR1 SGHRS, CDR2 YFSETQ. V lost 1 base, J lost 2 bases, and 2 bases stayed unmatched. The DNA of the CDR3 is TGCGCCAGCAGCTTGTCGGGGGGTCAAGAGACCCAGTACTTC. Residues: CASSLSGGQETQYF.

The chain carries TRBV28 and TRBJ1-1, with 7 bases identical to TRBD1. Germline lookup yields CDR1 MDHEN and CDR2 SYDVKM. Germline trimming cut 4 bases from V and 6 bases from J; bases unmatched to any gene: 2. The CDR3 spans 12 residues. The CDR3 reads CASSSGQPEAFF. CDR3 coding DNA: TGTGCCAGCAGTTCGGGACAGCCTGAAGCTTTCTTT.

Concerning this clone itself: Compared with germline, one end of the junction differs, possibly owing to a read error. The rearrangement joins TRBV7-6 to TRBJ2-7; 12 nucleotides match TRBD2. This CDR3 spans 15 amino acids. Germline CDR1 reads SGHVS; CDR2 reads FNYEAQ. The CDR3 here is CASSLAGGPGYEQYF. The CDR3 region has the DNA TGTGCCAGCAGCCTAGCGGGAGGGCCGGGCTACGAGCAGTACTTC. Using reference TRBV7-6 and TRBJ2-7 for the parts outside the CDR3, the full variable domain is GAGVSQSPRYKVTKRGQDVALRCDPISGHVSLYWYRQALGQGPEFLTYFNYEAQQDKSGLPNDRFSAERPEGSISTLTIQRTEQRDSAMYRCASSLAGGPGYEQYFGPGTRLTVT.

The chain uses TRBV11-3 and TRBJ2-1, with D maybe TRBD2 (5 bases). From germline, CDR1 is SGHNT and CDR2 YENEEA. V was pared by 5 bases and J by 8 bases, with 19 bases between. The CDR3 is 15 amino acids. The CDR3 nucleotides are TGTGCCAGCAGCCCGAGCCTTGGGCTAGCATATGAGCAGTTCTTC. The encoded protein is CASSPSLGLAYEQFF.

The V gene is TRBV18, the J gene TRBJ1-4; 10 bases line up with TRBD1. V lost 8 bases, J lost 6 bases, and 9 bases stayed unmatched. CDR1 is KGHSH, CDR2 LQKENI, per germline. CDR3 length equals 15 residues. The CDR3 coding sequence is TGTGCCAGCAGCCTACTCGGGACAGGGGATGAAAAACTGTTTTTT. Translating gives CASSLLGTGDEKLFF.

The count of this clone is one. The J gene is TRBJ2-5, the V gene TRBV6-5, with a tentative D call TRBD2 (9 bases). This CDR3 has 15 amino acids. Per the germline V gene, CDR1 is MNHEY and CDR2 is SVGAGI. V was cut by 7 bases and J by 5 bases, with 20 bases left in between. CDR3 nucleotide sequence: TGTGCCAGCATCGACAGGGGACTAGCCGGGGAGACCCAGTACTTC. This codes for CASIDRGLAGETQYF.

This clone showed up just a few times. The V gene is TRBV2, the J gene TRBJ2-2; the D is unclear. This CDR3 comprises 13 residues. The germline gives CDR1 SNHLY, CDR2 FYNNEI. The V and J ends lost 8 bases and 4 bases respectively, with 11 bases between them. In DNA form, the CDR3 reads TGTGCCAGCCTAGGCTATACCACCGGGGAGCTGTTTTTT. Encoded protein: CASLGYTTGELFF.

This rearrangement joins TRBV7-2 to TRBJ2-7; a weak D match, TRBD2 (6 bases). The V gene's germline CDR1 is SGHTA and CDR2 FQGNSA. The CDR3 totals 13 residues. The V and J ends lost 5 bases and 9 bases respectively, with 17 bases between them. The CDR3 coding sequence is TGTGCCAGCAGCCCTACGCGGGGCCCACGGCAGTACTTC. It is translated as CASSPTRGPRQYF.

As regards this clone: This specimen includes other DNA sequences encoding the same CDR3. The chain employs TRBV19 and TRBJ1-2, with 11 bases fitting TRBD1. J gave up 5 bases and V 1 base, and 3 bases lay outside the gene matches. The CDR3 spans 15 residues. Germline V CDR1 and CDR2: LNHDA, SQIVND (reference sequence). The CDR3, as DNA: TGTGCCAGTAGTATAGCCGGGACAGGGGGTTATGGCTACACCTTC. Its protein product is CASSIAGTGGYGYTF.

This clone was observed once. V is TRBV6-2 or TRBV6-3 and J is TRBJ2-2; D is undetermined. The V end lost 5 bases, the J end lost 5 bases, and 12 bases lay between the germline ends. The germline CDR1 and CDR2 sequences are MNHEY and SVGEGT. This CDR3 spans 14 amino acids. The CDR3 region has the DNA TGTGCCAGCAGTGGGCGAGTGTGGACCGGGGAGCTGTTTTTT. Translating gives CASSGRVWTGELFF.

The rearrangement uses TRBV10-2 and TRBJ1-2, with D maybe TRBD1 (6 bases). V was clipped by 6 bases and J by 6 bases, with 11 bases between them. Germline values: CDR1 WSHSY, CDR2 SAAADI. The CDR3 extends over 12 amino acids. The CDR3 DNA reads TGCGCCAGCAGGGGGGACATCGATGGCTACACCTTC. It yields the protein CASRGDIDGYTF.

V is TRBV24-1 and J is TRBJ2-1, with TRBD2 identical over 7 bases. Germline V gene lookup returns CDR1 KGHDR and CDR2 SFDVKD. There are 16 residues in the CDR3. V gave up 3 bases and J gave up 5 bases; unmatched junction bases: 9. CDR3 coding DNA: TGTGCCACCAGTGATGCCCGGGGGGAATCCAACAATGAGCAGTTCTTC. Its translation is CATSDARGESNNEQFF.

The V gene is TRBV7-9, the J gene TRBJ2-1, with 10 positions matching TRBD2. CDR1 is SEHNR and CDR2 is FQNEAQ in the germline V gene (reference sequence). This CDR3 contains 18 residues. The ends lost 4 bases at V and 0 bases at J; junction bases unmatched: 9. CDR3 coding DNA: TGTGCCAGCAGCTATCTAGCGGGAGTGGGTAGCTCCTACAATGAGCAGTTCTTC. Translating gives CASSYLAGVGSSYNEQFF.

The chain links TRBV27 to TRBJ2-7, with TRBD2 identical over 10 bases. The CDR3 sequence is 15 residues long. The ends lost 2 bases at V and 2 bases at J; junction bases unmatched: 3. CDR1 and CDR2 from the germline V gene are MNHEY and SMNVEV (reference sequence). For the CDR3, the DNA is TGTGCCAGCAGTTTACTTACTAGCGGGGCCTACGAGCAGTACTTC. Translating gives CASSLLTSGAYEQYF.

The V gene is TRBV2, the J gene TRBJ2-1; 8 bases line up with TRBD2. Per the germline V gene, CDR1 is SNHLY and CDR2 is FYNNEI. V trimming: 3 bases; J trimming: 9 bases; junction bases outside the gene matches: 4. There are 13 residues in the CDR3. The CDR3 protein is CASSDAGGGEQFF. DNA for the CDR3: TGTGCCAGCAGTGATGCGGGAGGAGGTGAGCAGTTCTTC.

This chain connects TRBV7-2 to TRBJ2-5, with D possibly TRBD1 on 6 matching bases. Germline assignment: CDR1 SGHTA and CDR2 FQGNSA. There are 13 residues in the CDR3. The germline V and J ends were trimmed by 3 bases and 5 bases, with 10 bases remaining between them. The CDR3 sequence: CASSFLQGETQYF. As DNA, the CDR3 is TGTGCCAGCAGCTTTCTACAGGGTGAGACCCAGTACTTC.

The chain uses TRBV7-2 and TRBJ2-3, with D unclear. This CDR3 region has 16 residues. V was clipped by 2 bases and J by 0 bases, with 12 bases between them. Germline CDR1 SGHTA, CDR2 FQGNSA. CDR3 sequence (DNA): TGTGCCAGCAGCTTAACATACGACATGAGCACAGATACGCAGTATTTT. It codes for CASSLTYDMSTDTQYF.

This clone was picked up one time. This chain joins TRBV5-1 and TRBJ2-7; D ambiguous. Trimming removed 1 base at V and 3 bases at J, with 5 bases between. The CDR3 totals 12 residues. The V gene's germline CDR1 is SGHRS and CDR2 YFSETQ. The CDR3 bases are TGCGCCAGCAGCTTGAACAGCTACGAGCAGTACTTC. It yields the protein CASSLNSYEQYF.

The V and J genes are TRBV7-2 and TRBJ2-2, with 9 bases lining up with TRBD1. J was trimmed by 2 bases and V by 5 bases; bases with no gene match: 9. The CDR3 runs to 17 residues. Germline CDR1 reads SGHTA; CDR2 reads FQGNSA. The CDR3 DNA follows: TGTGCCAGCAGCACTACAGGGGGCGGGAGAAACACCGGGGAGCTGTTTTTT. Translated, it gives CASSTTGGGRNTGELFF. The complete variable domain, with remaining parts taken from reference TRBV7-2 and TRBJ2-2, reads GAGVSQSPSNKVTEKGKDVELRCDPISGHTALYWYRQSLGQGLEFLIYFQGNSAPDKSGLPSDRFSAERTGGSVSTLTIQRTQQEDSAVYLCASSTTGGGRNTGELFFGEGSRLTVL.

This chain connects TRBV5-4 to TRBJ2-7; 13 bases are a match to TRBD2. Germline-derived CDR1 and CDR2 are SGHNT and YYREEE (reference sequence). The CDR3 loop spans 16 amino acids. J gave up 3 bases and V 3 bases, and 6 bases lay outside the gene matches. CDR3 in amino acids: CASSSPGLAGFYEQYF. In DNA, the CDR3 is TGTGCCAGCAGCTCTCCGGGACTAGCGGGATTCTACGAGCAGTACTTC. Full variable domain (rest looked up from reference TRBV5-4 and TRBJ2-7): ETGVTQSPTHLIKTRGQQVTLRCSSQSGHNTVSWYQQALGQGPQFIFQYYREEENGRGNFPPRFSGLQFPNYSSELNVNALELDDSALYLCASSSPGLAGFYEQYFGPGTRLTVT.

The chain is built from TRBV2 and TRBJ2-7; D is perhaps TRBD1 (5 bases). This CDR3 has 14 residues. Germline CDR1 and CDR2: SNHLY and FYNNEI. With 4 bases removed from V and 0 bases from J, the gap between germline ends came to 10 bases. Here the CDR3 reads CASSVGQLSYEQYF. CDR3 DNA sequence: TGTGCCAGCAGTGTGGGGCAGCTCTCCTACGAGCAGTACTTC.